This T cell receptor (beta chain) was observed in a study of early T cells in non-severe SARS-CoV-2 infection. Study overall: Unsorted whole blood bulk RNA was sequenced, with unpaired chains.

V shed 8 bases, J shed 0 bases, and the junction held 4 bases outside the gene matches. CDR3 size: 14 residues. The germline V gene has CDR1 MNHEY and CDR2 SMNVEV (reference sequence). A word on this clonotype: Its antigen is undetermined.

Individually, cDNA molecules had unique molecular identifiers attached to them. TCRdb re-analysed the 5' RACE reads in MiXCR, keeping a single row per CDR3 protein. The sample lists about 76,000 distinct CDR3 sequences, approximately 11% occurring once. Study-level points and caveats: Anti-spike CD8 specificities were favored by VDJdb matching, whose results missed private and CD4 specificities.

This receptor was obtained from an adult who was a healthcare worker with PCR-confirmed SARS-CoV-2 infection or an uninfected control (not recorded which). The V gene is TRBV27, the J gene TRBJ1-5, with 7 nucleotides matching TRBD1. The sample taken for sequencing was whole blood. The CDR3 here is CASDRAYSNQPQHF. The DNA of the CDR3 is TGTGCCAGCGACAGGGCGTATAGCAATCAGCCCCAGCATTTT.